The clone carrying this T cell receptor (beta chain) was counted ten times or more. Its antigen is as yet unknown. This entry comes from a study of early T cells in non-severe SARS-CoV-2 infection. On the study more broadly: Bulk RNA taken from unsorted whole blood was sequenced, leaving chains unpaired.

Attachment of unique molecular identifiers was made to individual cDNA molecules. MiXCR, applied by TCRdb to the 5' RACE reads, yields one record per CDR3 protein. The sample includes some 35,000 distinct CDR3 sequences, less than 6.5% of them seen just once. Findings and limits, study-wide: Sequences matched to VDJdb favored anti-spike CD8 responses, while private and CD4 specificities were missed.

CDR3 length: 16 amino acids. Trimming shortened V by 4 bases and J by 3 bases, and 19 bases separated the two germline ends. In germline, CDR1 is MNHEY, CDR2 SVGAGI. Sequenced sample: whole blood. V and J are TRBV6-5 and TRBJ2-7, with D maybe TRBD2 (5 bases). This receptor was taken from an adult who was a healthcare worker with PCR-confirmed SARS-CoV-2 infection or an uninfected control (not recorded which). CDR3 DNA sequence: TGTGCCAGCAGTTCTCCCCGGACGGGAACCATCTACGAGCAGTACTTC. Translating it yields CASSSPRTGTIYEQYF.